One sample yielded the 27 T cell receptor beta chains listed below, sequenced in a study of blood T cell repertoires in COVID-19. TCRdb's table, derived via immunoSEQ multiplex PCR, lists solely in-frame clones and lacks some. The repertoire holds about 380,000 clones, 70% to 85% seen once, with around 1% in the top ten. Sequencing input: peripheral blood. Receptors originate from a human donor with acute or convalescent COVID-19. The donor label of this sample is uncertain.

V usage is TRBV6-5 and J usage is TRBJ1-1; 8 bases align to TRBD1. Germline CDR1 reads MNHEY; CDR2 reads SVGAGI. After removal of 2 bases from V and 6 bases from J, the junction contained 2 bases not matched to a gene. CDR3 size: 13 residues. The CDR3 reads CASSYPDRAEAFF. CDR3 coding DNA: TGTGCCAGCAGTTACCCGGACAGGGCTGAAGCTTTCTTT.

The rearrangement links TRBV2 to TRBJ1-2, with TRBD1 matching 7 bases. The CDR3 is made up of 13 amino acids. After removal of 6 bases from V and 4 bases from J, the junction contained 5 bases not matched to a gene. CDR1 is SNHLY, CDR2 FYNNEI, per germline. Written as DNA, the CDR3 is TGTGCCAGCAGGGGGGACAGTTTCTATGGCTACACCTTC. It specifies CASRGDSFYGYTF.

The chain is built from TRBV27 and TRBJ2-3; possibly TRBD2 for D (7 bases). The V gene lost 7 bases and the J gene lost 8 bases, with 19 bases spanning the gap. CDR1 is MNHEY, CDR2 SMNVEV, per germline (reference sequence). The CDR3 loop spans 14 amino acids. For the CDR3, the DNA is TGTGCCAGCACCCCGAGGGGGGGAGGCGGTACGCAGTATTTT. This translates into CASTPRGGGGTQYF.

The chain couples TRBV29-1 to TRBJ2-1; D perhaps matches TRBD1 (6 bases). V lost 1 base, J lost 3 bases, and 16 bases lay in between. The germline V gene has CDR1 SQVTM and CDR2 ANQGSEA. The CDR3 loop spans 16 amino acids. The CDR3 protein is CSVEAEQGLGYNEQFF. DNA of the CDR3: TGCAGCGTTGAAGCCGAACAGGGCTTGGGCTACAATGAGCAGTTCTTC.

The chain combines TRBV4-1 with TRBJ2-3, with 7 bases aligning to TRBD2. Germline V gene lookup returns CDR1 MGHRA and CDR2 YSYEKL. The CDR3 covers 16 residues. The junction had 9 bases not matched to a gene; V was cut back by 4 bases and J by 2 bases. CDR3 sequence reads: CASSPTGRGFTDTQYF. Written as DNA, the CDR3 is TGCGCCAGCAGCCCCACCGGGCGGGGGTTCACAGATACGCAGTATTTT.

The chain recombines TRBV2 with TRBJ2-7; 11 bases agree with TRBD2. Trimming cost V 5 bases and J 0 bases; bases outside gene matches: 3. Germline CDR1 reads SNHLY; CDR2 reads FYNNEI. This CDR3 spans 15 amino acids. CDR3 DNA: TGTGCCAGCAGTTCTAGCGGGGGGAGCTCCTACGAGCAGTACTTC. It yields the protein CASSSSGGSSYEQYF.

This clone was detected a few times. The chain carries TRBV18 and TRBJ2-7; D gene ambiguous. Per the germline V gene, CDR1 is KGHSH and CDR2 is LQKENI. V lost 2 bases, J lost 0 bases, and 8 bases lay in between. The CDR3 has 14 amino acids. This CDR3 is CASSPSNNSYEQYF. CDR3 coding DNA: TGTGCCAGCTCACCATCCAACAACTCCTACGAGCAGTACTTC.

This CDR3 is CASINGGASYNSPLHF. The CDR3 DNA is TGTGCCAGCATTAATGGGGGGGCGTCCTATAATTCACCCCTCCACTTT. The genes are TRBV28 and TRBJ1-6; D is perhaps TRBD1 (6 bases). CDR3 length: 16 amino acids. Germline CDR1 reads MDHEN; CDR2 reads SYDVKM. Between the trimmed V and J ends, which lost 7 bases and 1 base, there was a span of 14 bases. The variable domain in full, with the rest retrieved from reference TRBV28 and TRBJ1-6, is DVKVTQSSRYLVKRTGEKVFLECVQDMDHENMFWYRQDPGLGLRLIYFSYDVKMKEKGDIPEGYSVSREKKERFSLILESASTNQTSMYLCASINGGASYNSPLHFGNGTRLTVT.

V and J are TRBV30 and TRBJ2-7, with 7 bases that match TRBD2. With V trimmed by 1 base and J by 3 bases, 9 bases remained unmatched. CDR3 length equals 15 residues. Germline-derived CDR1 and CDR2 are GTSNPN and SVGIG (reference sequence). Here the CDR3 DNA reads TGTGCCTGGAGTGGGGGGGGGACGGTGGTCTACGAGCAGTACTTC. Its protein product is CAWSGGGTVVYEQYF.

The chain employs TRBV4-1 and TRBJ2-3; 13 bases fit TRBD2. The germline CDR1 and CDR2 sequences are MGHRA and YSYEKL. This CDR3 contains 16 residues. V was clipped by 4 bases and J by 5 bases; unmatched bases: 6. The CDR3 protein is CASSRLTSGGKDTQYF. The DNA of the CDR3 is TGCGCCAGCAGCCGCCTGACTAGCGGGGGGAAAGATACGCAGTATTTT.

The DNA of the CDR3 is TGTGCCAGCAGTTACTCGGGGCTAGCGGGATCCACAGATACGCAGTATTTT. As protein: CASSYSGLAGSTDTQYF. The chain links TRBV6-2 or TRBV6-3 to TRBJ2-3; 9 bases are a match to TRBD2. Germline-derived CDR1 and CDR2 are MNHEY and SVGEGT. The CDR3 length is 17 residues. V lost 0 bases, J lost 2 bases, and 6 bases stayed unmatched.

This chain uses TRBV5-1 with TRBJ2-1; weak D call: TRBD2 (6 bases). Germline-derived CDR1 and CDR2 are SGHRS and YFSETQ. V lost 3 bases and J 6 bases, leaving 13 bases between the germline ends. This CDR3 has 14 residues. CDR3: CASSSIGTLNEQFF. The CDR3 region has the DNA TGCGCCAGCAGCTCGATCGGGACTCTCAATGAGCAGTTCTTC.

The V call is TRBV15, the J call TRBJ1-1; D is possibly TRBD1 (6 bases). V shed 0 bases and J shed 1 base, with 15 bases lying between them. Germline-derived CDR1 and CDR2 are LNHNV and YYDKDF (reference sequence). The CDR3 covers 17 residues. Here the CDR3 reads CATSRDPPGQWNTEAFF. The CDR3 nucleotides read TGTGCCACCAGCAGAGATCCCCCCGGACAGTGGAACACTGAAGCTTTCTTT.

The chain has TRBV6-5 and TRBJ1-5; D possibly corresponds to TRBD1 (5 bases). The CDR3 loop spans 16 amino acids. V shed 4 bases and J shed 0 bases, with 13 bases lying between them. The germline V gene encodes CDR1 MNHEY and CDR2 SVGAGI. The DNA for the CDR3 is TGTGCCAGCAGTTGGGGCGGGGGAACTAGCAATCAGCCCCAGCATTTT. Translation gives CASSWGGGTSNQPQHF.

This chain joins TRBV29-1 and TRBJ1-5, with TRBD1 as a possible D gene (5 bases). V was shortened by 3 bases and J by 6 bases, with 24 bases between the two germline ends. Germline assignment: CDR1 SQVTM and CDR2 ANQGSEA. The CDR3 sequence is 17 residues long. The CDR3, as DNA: TGCAGCGTTGAGGGTACCCGACCCCAGGGTTATCCTCAGCCCCAGCATTTT. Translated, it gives CSVEGTRPQGYPQPQHF.

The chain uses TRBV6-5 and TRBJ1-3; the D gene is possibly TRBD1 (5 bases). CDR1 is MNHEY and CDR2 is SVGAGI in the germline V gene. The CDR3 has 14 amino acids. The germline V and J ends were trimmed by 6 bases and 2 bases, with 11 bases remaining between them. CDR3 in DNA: TGTGCCAGCAGGGACACCTCGCCTGGAAACACCATATATTTT. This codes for CASRDTSPGNTIYF.

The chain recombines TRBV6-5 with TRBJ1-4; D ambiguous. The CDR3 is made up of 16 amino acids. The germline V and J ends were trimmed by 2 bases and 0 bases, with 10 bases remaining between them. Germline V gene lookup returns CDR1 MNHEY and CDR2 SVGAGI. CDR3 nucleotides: TGTGCCAGCAGTTACGGGCCTTTTCCAACTAATGAAAAACTGTTTTTT. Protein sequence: CASSYGPFPTNEKLFF.

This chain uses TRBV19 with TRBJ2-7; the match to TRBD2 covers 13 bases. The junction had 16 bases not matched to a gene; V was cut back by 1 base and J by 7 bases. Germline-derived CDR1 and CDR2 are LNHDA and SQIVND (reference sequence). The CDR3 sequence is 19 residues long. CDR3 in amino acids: CASSIAGWSGTSGTKEQYF. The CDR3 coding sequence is TGTGCCAGTAGTATAGCGGGATGGTCTGGGACTAGCGGGACAAAAGAGCAGTACTTC.

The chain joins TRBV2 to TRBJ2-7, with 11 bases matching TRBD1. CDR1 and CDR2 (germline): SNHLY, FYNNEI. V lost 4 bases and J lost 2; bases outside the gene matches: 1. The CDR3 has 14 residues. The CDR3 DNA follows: TGTGCCAGCAGTGTGGGACAGGGGGCCTACGAGCAGTACTTC. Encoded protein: CASSVGQGAYEQYF.

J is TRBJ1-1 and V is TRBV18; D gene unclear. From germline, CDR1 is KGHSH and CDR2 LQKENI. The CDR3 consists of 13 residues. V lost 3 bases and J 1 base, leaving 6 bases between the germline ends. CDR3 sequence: CASSPSWNTEAFF. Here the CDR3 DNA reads TGTGCCAGCTCACCTTCTTGGAACACTGAAGCTTTCTTT. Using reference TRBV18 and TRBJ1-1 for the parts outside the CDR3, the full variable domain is NAGVMQNPRHLVRRRGQEARLRCSPMKGHSHVYWYRQLPEEGLKFMVYLQKENIIDESGMPKERFSAEFPKEGPSILRIQQVVRGDSAAYFCASSPSWNTEAFFGQGTRLTVV.

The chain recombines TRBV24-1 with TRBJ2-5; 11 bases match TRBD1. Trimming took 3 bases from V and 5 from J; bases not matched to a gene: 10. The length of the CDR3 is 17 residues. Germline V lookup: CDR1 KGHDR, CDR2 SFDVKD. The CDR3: CATSDPSADRGLETQYF. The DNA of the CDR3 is TGTGCCACCAGTGATCCCTCGGCGGACAGGGGGCTTGAGACCCAGTACTTC.

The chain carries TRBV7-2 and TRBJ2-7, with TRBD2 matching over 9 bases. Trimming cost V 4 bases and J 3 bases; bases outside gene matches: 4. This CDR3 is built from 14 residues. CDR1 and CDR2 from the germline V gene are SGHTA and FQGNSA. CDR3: CASSSPAGGYEQYF. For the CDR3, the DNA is TGTGCCAGCAGCTCGCCAGCGGGGGGCTACGAGCAGTACTTC.

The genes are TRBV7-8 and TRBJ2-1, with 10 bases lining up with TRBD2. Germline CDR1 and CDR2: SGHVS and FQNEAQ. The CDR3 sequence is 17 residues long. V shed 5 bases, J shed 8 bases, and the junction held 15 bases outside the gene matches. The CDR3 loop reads CASSLKSGRAISDEQFF. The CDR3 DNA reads TGTGCCAGCAGCCTAAAGAGCGGGAGGGCCATTTCGGATGAGCAGTTCTTC.

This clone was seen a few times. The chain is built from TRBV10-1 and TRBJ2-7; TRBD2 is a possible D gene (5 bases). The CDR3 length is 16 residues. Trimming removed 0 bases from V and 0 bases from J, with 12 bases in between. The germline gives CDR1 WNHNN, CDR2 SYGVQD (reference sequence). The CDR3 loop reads CASSESWESSSYEQYF. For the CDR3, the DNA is TGCGCCAGCAGTGAGTCGTGGGAGAGTTCCTCCTACGAGCAGTACTTC.

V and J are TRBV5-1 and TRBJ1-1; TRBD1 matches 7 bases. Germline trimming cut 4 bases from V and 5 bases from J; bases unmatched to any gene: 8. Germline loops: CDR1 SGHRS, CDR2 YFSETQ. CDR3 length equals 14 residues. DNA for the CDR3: TGCGCCAGCAGCCTACAACAGGGGATGACTGAAGCTTTCTTT. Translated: CASSLQQGMTEAFF.

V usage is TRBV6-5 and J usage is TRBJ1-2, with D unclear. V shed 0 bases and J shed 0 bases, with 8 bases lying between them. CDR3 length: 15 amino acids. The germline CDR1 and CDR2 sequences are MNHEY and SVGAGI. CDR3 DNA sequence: TGTGCCAGCAGTTACTCCCGCGGGCCTAACTATGGCTACACCTTC. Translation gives CASSYSRGPNYGYTF.

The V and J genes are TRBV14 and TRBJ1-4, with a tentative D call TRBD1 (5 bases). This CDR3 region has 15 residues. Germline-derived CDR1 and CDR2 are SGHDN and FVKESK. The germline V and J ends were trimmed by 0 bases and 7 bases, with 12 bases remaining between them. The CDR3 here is CASSQDWGGFEKLFF. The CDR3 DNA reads TGTGCCAGCAGCCAAGATTGGGGGGGATTTGAAAAACTGTTTTTT.